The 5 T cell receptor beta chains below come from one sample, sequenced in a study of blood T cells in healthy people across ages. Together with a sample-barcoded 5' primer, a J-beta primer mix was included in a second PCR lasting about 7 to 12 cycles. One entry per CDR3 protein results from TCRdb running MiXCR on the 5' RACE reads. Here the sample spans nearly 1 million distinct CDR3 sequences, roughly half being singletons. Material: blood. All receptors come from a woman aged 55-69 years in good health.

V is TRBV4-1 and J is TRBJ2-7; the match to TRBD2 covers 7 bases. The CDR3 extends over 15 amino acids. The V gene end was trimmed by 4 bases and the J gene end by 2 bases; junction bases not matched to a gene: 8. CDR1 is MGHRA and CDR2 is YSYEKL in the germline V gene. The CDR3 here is CASSLLAAGPYEQYF. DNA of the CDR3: TGCGCCAGCAGCCTTCTAGCGGCCGGGCCCTACGAGCAGTACTTC.

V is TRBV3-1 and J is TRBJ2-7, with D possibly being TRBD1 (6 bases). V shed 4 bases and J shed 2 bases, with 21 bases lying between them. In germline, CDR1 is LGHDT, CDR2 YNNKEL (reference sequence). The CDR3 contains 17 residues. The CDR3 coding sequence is TGTGCCAGCAGCCTACACCCTTTTAGACAGGAGGCCTACGAGCAGTACTTC. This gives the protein CASSLHPFRQEAYEQYF.

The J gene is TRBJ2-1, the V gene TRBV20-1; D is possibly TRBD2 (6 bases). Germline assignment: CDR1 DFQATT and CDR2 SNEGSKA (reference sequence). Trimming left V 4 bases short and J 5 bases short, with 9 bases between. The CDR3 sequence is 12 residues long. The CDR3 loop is CSATRTNNEQFF. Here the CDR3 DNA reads TGCAGTGCTACAAGGACTAACAATGAGCAGTTCTTC.

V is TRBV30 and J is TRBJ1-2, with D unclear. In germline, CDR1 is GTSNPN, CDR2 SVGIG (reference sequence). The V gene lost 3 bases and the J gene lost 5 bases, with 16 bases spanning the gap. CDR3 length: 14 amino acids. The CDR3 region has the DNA TGTGCCTGGAGCTTGGACGGCCCTGGGTATGGCTACACCTTC. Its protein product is CAWSLDGPGYGYTF.

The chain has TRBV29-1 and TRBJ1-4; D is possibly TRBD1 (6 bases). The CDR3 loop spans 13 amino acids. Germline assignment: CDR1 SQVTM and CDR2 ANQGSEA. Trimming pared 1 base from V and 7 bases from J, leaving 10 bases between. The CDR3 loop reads CSVEAEGGEKLFF. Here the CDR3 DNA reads TGCAGCGTTGAAGCCGAGGGGGGTGAAAAACTGTTTTTT.